Listed below are T cell receptor beta chains from one sample, sequenced in a study of glioma-infiltrating T cells after dendritic cell vaccination. Produced via immunoSEQ multiplex PCR; TCRdb's table is partial and in-frame only. The data hold approximately 22,000 clones, with around 79% observed a single time. The sample here was blood, taken before dendritic cell vaccination. These TCRs come from a human donor with glioblastoma. CDR3s include the opening cysteine and the closing phenylalanine or tryptophan. Clone sizes are given selectively: once, few, many, or a class where the clone is expanded.

cdr3_aa j_call v_call clone_size
CASGNESGGGETQYF TRBJ2-5 TRBV2 NA
CASSVNRLPGRRGADTQYF TRBJ2-3 TRBV9 NA
CASRYGVADTQYF TRBJ2-3 TRBV6-5 NA
CASSQDGITDTQYF TRBJ2-3 TRBV4-1 NA
CASSQDWRSRNEQYF TRBJ2-7 TRBV4-3 few
CSASSSYEQYF TRBJ2-7 TRBV20-1 NA
CASSQEKREGDTQYF TRBJ2-3 TRBV4-3 NA
CASSYSAGNTGELFF TRBJ2-2 TRBV6-5 NA
CASSIDQGRGTEAFF TRBJ1-1 TRBV19 NA
CASSEARGNTGELFF TRBJ2-2 TRBV6-1 NA
CASSLSGQATDTQYF TRBJ2-3 TRBV28 NA
CASIERGLNQPQHF TRBJ1-5 TRBV6-1 NA
CASSAGTAWEKLFF TRBJ1-4 TRBV19 few
CASSSKLLAGSTDTQYF TRBJ2-3 TRBV7-9 NA
CASSLPPRLAGDRNEQFF TRBJ2-1 TRBV7-9 NA
CASSLVRGDSAEQYF TRBJ2-7 TRBV5-5 NA
CASSLVGGVGNEQFF TRBJ2-1 TRBV5-6 NA
CASSEGGQGADYGYTF TRBJ1-2 TRBV2 NA
CASSLAGGSYNEQFF TRBJ2-1 TRBV11-1 NA
CASSFGGLTGNTIYF TRBJ1-3 TRBV6-5 NA
CASSFGLASSTDTQYF TRBJ2-3 TRBV11-2 NA
CASSLALGSSGSTDTQYF TRBJ2-3 TRBV5-1 NA
CASSPGTGSQETQYF TRBJ2-5 TRBV5-1 NA
CASTQPDRGNGYTF TRBJ1-2 TRBV6-5 NA